The clone carrying this TCR beta chain is labeled medium-sized. Its antigen is not known. The template was genomic DNA from peripheral blood, not RNA. Germline V gene lookup returns CDR1 LGHNA and CDR2 YSLEER. Trimming shortened V by 0 bases and J by 11 bases, and 17 bases separated the two germline ends. The CDR3 has 16 amino acids. Rearranged V-D-J TRB sequences were amplified with a mixed TRB-A/B primer pool. TCRdb re-analysed the multiplex PCR reads in MiXCR, keeping a single row per CDR3 protein. This sample has around 10,000 distinct CDR3 sequences, with approximately 32% found just once. The record originates from a study of T cell repertoires in aging, cancer and after chemotherapy. The wider study: Six age groups, ranging from 30 or younger to 70 or older, included the donors. The study's findings and limits: Median generation probability rose over the chemotherapy interval in each cancer cohort, suggesting rebound thymic output.

The chain carries TRBV4-3 and TRBJ2-6; possibly TRBD1 or TRBD2 for D (6 bases each). The clonotype originates from a human donor in good health. The donor label of this sample is uncertain. Sequencing input: blood. This chain's CDR3 is CASSQERSGGSDVLTF. The CDR3 DNA reads as TGCGCCAGCAGCCAAGAGCGGTCCGGGGGCTCCGACGTCCTGACTTTC.